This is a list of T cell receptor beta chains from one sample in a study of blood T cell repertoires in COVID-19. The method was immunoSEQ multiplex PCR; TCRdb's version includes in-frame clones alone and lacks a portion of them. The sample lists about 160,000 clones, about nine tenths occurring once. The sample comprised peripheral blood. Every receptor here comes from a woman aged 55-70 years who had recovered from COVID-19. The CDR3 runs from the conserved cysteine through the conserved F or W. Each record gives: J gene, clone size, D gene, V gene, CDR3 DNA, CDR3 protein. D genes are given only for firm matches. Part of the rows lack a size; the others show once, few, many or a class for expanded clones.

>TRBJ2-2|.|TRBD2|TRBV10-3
TGTGCCATCAGTCCGACTAGCGGCGGCACCGGGGAGCTGTTTTTT
CAISPTSGGTGELFF
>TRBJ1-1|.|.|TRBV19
TGTGCCGCGGGGCCGAACACTGAAGCTTTCTTT
CAAGPNTEAFF
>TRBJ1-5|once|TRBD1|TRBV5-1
TGCGCCAGCAGCCCAGGGGGGTATAGCAATCAGCCCCAGCATTTT
CASSPGGYSNQPQHF
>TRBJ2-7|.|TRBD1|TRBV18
TGTGCCAGCTCAGGACAGGGCGGGGAGCAGTACTTC
CASSGQGGEQYF
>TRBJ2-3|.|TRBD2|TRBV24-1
TGTGCCACCAGTGATTTGGCTCAAGCGGGGGGCACAGATACGCAGTATTTT
CATSDLAQAGGTDTQYF
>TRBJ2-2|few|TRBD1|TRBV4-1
TGCGCCAGCAGCCAAGAGACAGGGGAGAACACCGGGGAGCTGTTTTTT
CASSQETGENTGELFF
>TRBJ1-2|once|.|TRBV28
TGTGCCAGCAGGACTATCGGGGGGCCGGGTGGCTACACCTTC
CASRTIGGPGGYTF
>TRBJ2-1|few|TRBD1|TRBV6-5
TGTGCCAGCCGGGGACAGGGTCCGAATGAGCAGTTCTTC
CASRGQGPNEQFF
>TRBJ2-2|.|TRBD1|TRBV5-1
TGCGCCAGCAGCCCAGGACAGGGCGGGTTTGGGGAGCTGTTTTTT
CASSPGQGGFGELFF
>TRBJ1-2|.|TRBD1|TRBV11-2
TGTGCCAGCAGCCCGGGACAGGGGAATGGCTACACCTTC
CASSPGQGNGYTF
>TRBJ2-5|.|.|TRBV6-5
TGTGCCAGCAGTTACGCGAGGGACACCCAAGAGACCCAGTACTTC
CASSYARDTQETQYF
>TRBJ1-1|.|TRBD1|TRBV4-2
TGTGCCAGCAGCCAGGGTAGGGGGCCAGAAGCTTTCTTT
CASSQGRGPEAFF
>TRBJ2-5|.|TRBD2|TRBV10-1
TGCGCCAGCAGTGATACCATGGACCCCTTCGGGGGGGAGACCCAGTACTTC
CASSDTMDPFGGETQYF
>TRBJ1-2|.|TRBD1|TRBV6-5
TGTGCCAGCAGTTACGTGGGACAGGCCGGCTACACCTTC
CASSYVGQAGYTF
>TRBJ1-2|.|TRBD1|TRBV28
TGTGCCAGCAGTTTATTACAGGGGTCTTATGGCTACACCTTC
CASSLLQGSYGYTF
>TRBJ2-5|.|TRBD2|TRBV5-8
TGTGCCAGCAGCTCGGGACTAGCGGGACAAGAGACCCAGTACTTC
CASSSGLAGQETQYF
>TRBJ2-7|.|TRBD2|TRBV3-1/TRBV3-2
TGTGCCAGCAGACCGGGACTAGCGGGGGGCTACTACGAGCAGTACTTC
CASRPGLAGGYYEQYF
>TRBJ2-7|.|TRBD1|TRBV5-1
TGCGCCAGCAGCTTGGGGGACAGCGCCTACGAGCAGTACTTC
CASSLGDSAYEQYF
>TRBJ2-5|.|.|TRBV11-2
TGTGCCAGCAGCCCCGAACAACGATCGGGGTGGTCCAGGGAGACCCAGTACTTC
CASSPEQRSGWSRETQYF
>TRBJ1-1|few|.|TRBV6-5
TGTGCCAGCTCTAACGGGGGGAACACTGAAGCTTTCTTT
CASSNGGNTEAFF
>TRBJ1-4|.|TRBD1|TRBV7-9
TGTGCCAGCAGCTCAACCGTGACAGGGGGTGTAGAAAAACTGTTTTTT
CASSSTVTGGVEKLFF
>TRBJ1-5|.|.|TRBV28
TGTGCCAGCAGCGTGGGGGGGGTCCTTGGAAATCAGCCCCAGCATTTT
CASSVGGVLGNQPQHF
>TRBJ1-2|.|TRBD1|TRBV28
TGTGCCAGCAAGACAGGGGGCGGGTTTGGTGGCTACACCTTC
CASKTGGGFGGYTF
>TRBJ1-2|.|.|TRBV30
TGTGCCTGGAGTGTACTAACCGCCCGGCGCTATGGCTACATCTTC
CAWSVLTARRYGYIF
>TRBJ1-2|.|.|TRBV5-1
TGCGCCAGCAGCTTGGCCCGGGAACTCGGTGGCTACACCTTC
CASSLARELGGYTF
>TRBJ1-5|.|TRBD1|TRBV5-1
TGCGCCAGCAGCTTGGGGACAGGGCTGGGACAGCCCCAGCATTTT
CASSLGTGLGQPQHF
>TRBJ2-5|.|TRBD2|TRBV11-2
TGTGCCAGCAGCCAAGGACTAGCGGGGCAAGAGACCCAGTACTTC
CASSQGLAGQETQYF
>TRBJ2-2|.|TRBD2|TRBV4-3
TGCGCCAGCAGCTCCGAGGGGGTAGCGGGGACCGGGGAGCTGTTTTTT
CASSSEGVAGTGELFF
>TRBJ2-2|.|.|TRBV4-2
TGTGCCAGCAGCCAAGATTGGACGCGGGGGCCTATCACCGGGGAGCTGTTTTTT
CASSQDWTRGPITGELFF
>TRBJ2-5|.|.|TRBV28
TGTGCCAGCAGTGGGGGAGGACCGGGGGAGACCCAGTACTTC
CASSGGGPGETQYF
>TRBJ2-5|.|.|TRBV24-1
TGTGCCACCAGTGATCCGCGGGACTTCCAAGAGACCCAGTACTTC
CATSDPRDFQETQYF
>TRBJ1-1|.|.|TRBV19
TGTGCCAGTAGTATAGAGGGACAGAACACTGAAGCTTTCTTT
CASSIEGQNTEAFF
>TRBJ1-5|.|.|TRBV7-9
TGTGCCAGCAGCTTAGGGGGCGGCACAGCCAGCAATCAGCCCCAGCATTTT
CASSLGGGTASNQPQHF
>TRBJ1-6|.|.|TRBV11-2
TGTGCCAGCAGCTTAGAGGGGCAGGAAATAATTAGCTCCTATAATTCACCCCTCCACTTT
CASSLEGQEIISSYNSPLHF
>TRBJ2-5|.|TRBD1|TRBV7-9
TGTGCCAGCAGCTTACCGGGACAGGGTGAGGGGTTACAAGAGACCCAGTACTTC
CASSLPGQGEGLQETQYF
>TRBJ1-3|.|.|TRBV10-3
TGTGCCATCAGTGATGTGGACTATCAGGGCCCCTCTGGAAACACCATATATTTT
CAISDVDYQGPSGNTIYF
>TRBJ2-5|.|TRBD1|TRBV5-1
TGCGCCAGCAGCTTGGCGACAGGGCACCAAGAGACCCAGTACTTC
CASSLATGHQETQYF
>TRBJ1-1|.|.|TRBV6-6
TGTGCCAGCAGTTGGCAATCCGGGACAACTGAAGCTTTCTTT
CASSWQSGTTEAFF
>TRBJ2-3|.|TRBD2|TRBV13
TGTGCCAGCAGCCGATGGGCCCTAGCGGGTACCACTAGCACAGATACGCAGTATTTT
CASSRWALAGTTSTDTQYF
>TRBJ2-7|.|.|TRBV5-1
TGCGCCAGCAGCTTGGCCGAGGAGGGGTTCTCCTACGAGCAGTACTTC
CASSLAEEGFSYEQYF
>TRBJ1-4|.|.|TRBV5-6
TGTGCCAGCAGCAACCGAGGACAGTCCGAACAACTGTTTTTT
CASSNRGQSEQLFF
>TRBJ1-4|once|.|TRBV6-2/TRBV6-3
TGTGCCAGCAGTTACTCTATGGGCAGAGATGAAAAACTGTTTTTT
CASSYSMGRDEKLFF
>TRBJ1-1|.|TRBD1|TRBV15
TGTGCCACCAGCAGAGACTGGACAGGGGCAAGGGAAGCTTTCTTT
CATSRDWTGAREAFF
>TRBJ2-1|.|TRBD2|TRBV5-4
TGTGCCAGCAGCTTTCTAGCGGGGGCCGGGACAAATGAGCAGTTCTTC
CASSFLAGAGTNEQFF
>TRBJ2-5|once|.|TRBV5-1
TGCGCCAGCAGCCCTGGGGGAGGCCAAGAGACCCAGTACTTC
CASSPGGGQETQYF